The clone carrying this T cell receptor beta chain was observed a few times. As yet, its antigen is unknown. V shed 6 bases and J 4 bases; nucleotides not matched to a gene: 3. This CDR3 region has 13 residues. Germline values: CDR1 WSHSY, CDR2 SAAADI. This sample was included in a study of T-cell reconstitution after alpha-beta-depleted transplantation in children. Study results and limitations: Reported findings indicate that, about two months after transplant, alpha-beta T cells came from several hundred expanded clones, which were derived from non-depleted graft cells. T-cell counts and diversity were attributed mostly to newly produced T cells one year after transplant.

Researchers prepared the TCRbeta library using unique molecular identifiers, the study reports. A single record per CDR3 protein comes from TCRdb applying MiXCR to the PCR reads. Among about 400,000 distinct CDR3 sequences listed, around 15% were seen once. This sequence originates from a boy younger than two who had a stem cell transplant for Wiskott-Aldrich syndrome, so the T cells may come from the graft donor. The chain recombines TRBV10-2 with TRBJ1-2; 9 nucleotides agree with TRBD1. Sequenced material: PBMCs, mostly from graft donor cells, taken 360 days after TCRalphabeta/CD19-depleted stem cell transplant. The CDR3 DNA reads TGCGCCAGCAGGGAGACAGGGGGCTATGGCTACACCTTC. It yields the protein CASRETGGYGYTF.